This is a list of T cell receptor beta chains from one sample in a study of blood T cells in healthy people across ages. TCRdb called the 5' RACE reads again in MiXCR, with one record for every CDR3 protein. The table records about 1.7 million distinct CDR3 sequences, roughly 30% of them present only once. Source material: blood. The receptor set was obtained from a woman aged 25 to 45 in good health. CDR3s include the opening cysteine and the closing phenylalanine or tryptophan. Each record gives: V gene, CDR3 length, J gene, D gene, CDR3 protein. D genes are given only for firm matches.

TRBV20-1	15	TRBJ2-5	TRBD2	CSAREGSGGEETQYF
TRBV24-1	13	TRBJ2-1	.	CATSAPPGREQFF
TRBV7-8	18	TRBJ2-1	.	CASHTRGMSGQSYNEQFF
TRBV28	15	TRBJ1-2	.	CASSLRQPINYGYTF
TRBV3-1	13	TRBJ2-3	TRBD1	CASSPRGSDAQYF
TRBV10-2	17	TRBJ1-2	.	CASSEYGPGQRNYGYTF
TRBV7-6	13	TRBJ1-1	.	CASSLASGSEAFF
TRBV4-1	18	TRBJ2-1	TRBD1	CASLSQFTGTGGDNEQFF
TRBV29-1	16	TRBJ2-6	TRBD1	CSVGGQGAAGANVLTF
TRBV5-1	14	TRBJ2-5	.	CASSFPPPRETQYF
TRBV5-8	18	TRBJ2-1	TRBD2	CASSLWTSGSSSYNEEFF
TRBV20-1	14	TRBJ2-5	.	CSASVLGGLETQYF
TRBV14	14	.	TRBD2	CASTAGRGAYEQYF
TRBV4-3	13	TRBJ2-5	TRBD1	CASRGGEGETQYF
TRBV20-1	14	TRBJ2-1	TRBD2	CSAPNSGRIDEQFF
TRBV12-3/TRBV12-4	14	TRBJ2-1	TRBD2	CASRSGRGGNEQFF
TRBV12-3/TRBV12-4	18	TRBJ1-1	.	CASSLGRDIVHGVAEAFF
TRBV12-3/TRBV12-4	16	TRBJ2-1	TRBD1	CASSFGQGAMVYEQFF
TRBV29-1	14	TRBJ2-5	TRBD2	CSVELAGAVVTQYF
TRBV20-1	11	TRBJ1-2	.	CSATWAYGYTF
TRBV7-2	14	TRBJ2-2	.	CASSPRGPPGELFF
TRBV12-3/TRBV12-4	15	TRBJ2-3	TRBD2	CASLGGETNADTQYF
TRBV12-3/TRBV12-4	15	TRBJ2-5	TRBD2	CASSPARGGSVTQYF
TRBV9	14	TRBJ2-5	TRBD2	CASSASGREETQYF
TRBV3-1	11	TRBJ2-1	.	CASRGINEQFF
TRBV27	12	TRBJ2-7	.	CASASGEGEQYF
TRBV4-1	16	TRBJ2-7	TRBD1	CASSQEEDRGLREQYF
TRBV7-6	18	TRBJ2-5	TRBD1	CASSLRDRGRGAEETQYF
TRBV12-3/TRBV12-4	16	TRBJ2-2	TRBD1	CASPPPGQENTGELFF
TRBV6-6	13	TRBJ1-2	.	CASKADRSYGYTF
TRBV7-2	15	TRBJ1-2	TRBD1	CASSYRQGVDYGYTF
TRBV24-1	14	TRBJ2-1	.	CATSDLRTFNEQFF
TRBV29-1	13	TRBJ2-5	.	CSVHEYGLQTQYF
TRBV6-5	16	TRBJ2-7	.	CASSYAGRDGTYEQYF
TRBV11-2	14	TRBJ1-2	.	CASKPLSGLYGYTF
TRBV29-1	12	TRBJ1-2	TRBD1	CSAEQGATGHTF
TRBV2	14	TRBJ2-7	TRBD2	CASSAGSGKLEQYF
TRBV12-3/TRBV12-4	14	TRBJ2-2	.	CASRSWAGRGELFF
TRBV6-1	14	TRBJ2-7	.	CASSDWGDSYEQYF
TRBV29-1	13	TRBJ2-2	TRBD1	CSVVTGGTGELFF
TRBV6-1	14	TRBJ1-4	.	CASSEPVMDEKLFF
TRBV5-1	16	TRBJ1-1	TRBD1	CASSLLVTGGRSEAFF
TRBV2	13	TRBJ2-1	.	CASRDGLSYEQFF
TRBV18	15	TRBJ2-7	TRBD1	CASSRDREASYEQYF
TRBV12-3/TRBV12-4	13	TRBJ2-3	TRBD2	CASRSGGANTQYF
TRBV7-3	15	TRBJ2-4	TRBD1	CASSTTGISQEIQYF
TRBV4-1	14	TRBJ1-1	TRBD1	CASSHGTGTREAFF
TRBV20-1	15	TRBJ2-3	TRBD1	CSASNRGKGTDTQYF
TRBV5-5	14	TRBJ2-1	.	CASSMAQESNEQFF
TRBV30	14	TRBJ1-1	TRBD1	CAWGQPGGWTEAFF
TRBV18	17	TRBJ2-6	TRBD1	CASSPGTGASGANVLTF
TRBV18	17	TRBJ2-1	TRBD2	CASSPPGLAGVFNEQFF
TRBV4-1	15	TRBJ2-7	.	CASSHPVGATYEQYF
TRBV28	12	TRBJ2-2	.	CATFRSSGELFF
TRBV4-1	13	TRBJ2-1	.	CASSQSQNNEQFF